These 29 T cell receptor beta chains were all obtained from the same sample, sequenced in a study of neoadjuvant nivolumab and ipilimumab in lung cancer. Sequencing was performed with immunoSEQ multiplex PCR; in TCRdb, only in-frame clones are kept and a portion is missing. In the table there are roughly 34,000 clones, roughly 90% of which are singletons. The source was peripheral blood, collected after neoadjuvant nivolumab, alone or with ipilimumab, at or shortly before surgery. These receptors all come from an adult with non-small cell lung cancer.

V is TRBV10-3 and J is TRBJ2-1, with D perhaps TRBD1 or TRBD2 (5 bases each). The CDR3 covers 13 residues. Trimming removed 10 bases at V and 4 bases at J, with 14 bases between. From germline, CDR1 is ENHRY and CDR2 SYGVKD. The CDR3 protein is CATEEDKYNEQFF. Written as DNA, the CDR3 is TGTGCCACCGAGGAGGACAAGTACAATGAGCAGTTCTTC.

This chain links TRBV5-1 with TRBJ2-2, with 8 bases lining up with TRBD1. The germline V gene has CDR1 SGHRS and CDR2 YFSETQ. Trimming cost V 0 bases and J 5 bases; bases outside gene matches: 12. This CDR3 contains 18 residues. The CDR3 nucleotides read TGCGCCAGCAGCTTGGAATTATCAGACAGGGGTTGGACCGGGGAGCTGTTTTTT. It specifies CASSLELSDRGWTGELFF.

Only a few counts were recorded for this clone. The J gene is TRBJ2-7, the V gene TRBV6-5; maybe TRBD1 (6 bases). Germline lookup yields CDR1 MNHEY and CDR2 SVGAGI. The CDR3 contains 15 residues. V gave up 0 bases and J gave up 3 bases, with 12 bases separating them. This CDR3 reads CASSYSRGSGYEQYF. The CDR3, as DNA: TGTGCCAGCAGTTACTCAAGGGGGAGTGGCTACGAGCAGTACTTC.

This clone appeared a single time. J is TRBJ2-1 and V is TRBV11-2, with D maybe TRBD2 (5 bases). The CDR3 loop spans 15 amino acids. Germline CDR1 is SGHAT and CDR2 is FQNNGV. Trimming took 5 bases from V and 10 from J, leaving 21 bases between them. The CDR3 loop is CASSLDRLPSSEQFF. The DNA of the CDR3 is TGTGCCAGCAGCCTCGACCGTCTACCATCTAGCGAGCAGTTCTTC.

This chain joins TRBV11-2 and TRBJ2-3; D ambiguous. Per germline, CDR1 SGHAT and CDR2 FQNNGV. V gave up 5 bases and J gave up 8 bases, with 11 bases separating them. The CDR3 is 12 amino acids. The CDR3 spells CASSDTSATQYF. CDR3 bases: TGTGCCAGCAGCGATACCTCTGCTACGCAGTATTTT. Complete variable domain (other parts from reference TRBV11-2 and TRBJ2-3): EAGVAQSPRYKIIEKRQSVAFWCNPISGHATLYWYQQILGQGPKLLIQFQNNGVVDDSQLPKDRFSAERLKGVDSTLKIQPAKLEDSAVYLCASSDTSATQYFGPGTRLTVL.

The chain has TRBV5-1 and TRBJ2-3, with unresolved D. Trimming took 1 base from V and 2 from J, leaving 14 bases between them. CDR1 and CDR2 (germline): SGHRS, YFSETQ. CDR3 length equals 16 residues. The CDR3 loop reads CASSLFRASNTDTQYF. The DNA for the CDR3 is TGCGCCAGCAGCTTGTTCCGGGCGTCAAACACAGATACGCAGTATTTT.

This chain uses TRBV7-3 with TRBJ2-5; 10 bases match TRBD1. The trim removed 3 bases at V and 4 bases at J, leaving 5 bases unmatched. Germline CDR1 SGHTA, CDR2 FQGTGA. The CDR3 extends over 15 amino acids. CDR3 DNA sequence: TGTGCCAGCAGCTTGACAGGGGGCCTCGGAGAGACCCAGTACTTC. Its protein product is CASSLTGGLGETQYF. Full variable domain (remainder filled in from reference TRBV7-3 and TRBJ2-5): GAGVSQTPSNKVTEKGKYVELRCDPISGHTALYWYRQSLGQGPEFLIYFQGTGAADDSGLPNDRFFAVRPEGSVSTLKIQRTERGDSAVYLCASSLTGGLGETQYFGPGTRLLVL.

CDR3 protein: CASSQYRGRVETGELFF. The CDR3 DNA reads TGTGCCAGCAGCCAGTACAGGGGGCGGGTAGAAACCGGGGAGCTGTTTTTT. The genes are TRBV7-6 and TRBJ2-2; 9 bases are a match to TRBD1. CDR3 length: 17 residues. Looked up from germline, CDR1 is SGHVS and CDR2 is FNYEAQ. J gave up 5 bases and V 5 bases, and 12 bases lay outside the gene matches.

V usage is TRBV14 and J usage is TRBJ1-1, with D unresolved. This CDR3 is 13 amino acids long. Germline V CDR1 and CDR2: SGHDN, FVKESK. With 4 bases removed from V and 3 bases from J, the gap between germline ends came to 9 bases. The CDR3 DNA sequence: TGTGCCAGCAGCCCCAGATTGGACACTGAAGCTTTCTTT. It yields the protein CASSPRLDTEAFF.

The rearrangement links TRBV6-1 to TRBJ2-5; D gene unclear. CDR1 and CDR2 from the germline V gene are MNHNS and SASEGT. CDR3 size: 14 residues. The V and J ends lost 4 bases and 3 bases respectively, with 12 bases between them. In DNA form, the CDR3 reads TGTGCCAGCAGTGCGATTGGACGGAAAGAGACCCAGTACTTC. It specifies CASSAIGRKETQYF.

The DNA of the CDR3 is TGTGCCAGCCTCATGGGGGGGTTGAACACTGAAGCTTTCTTT. This translates into CASLMGGLNTEAFF. The V call is TRBV28, the J call TRBJ1-1, with D perhaps TRBD1 (5 bases). The V and J ends lost 8 bases and 0 bases respectively, with 13 bases between them. The CDR3 spans 14 residues. The germline V gene encodes CDR1 MDHEN and CDR2 SYDVKM.

The V call is TRBV27, the J call TRBJ2-7; 8 bases align to TRBD1. V gave up 2 bases and J gave up 4 bases; unmatched junction bases: 7. This CDR3 contains 15 residues. Germline CDR1 reads MNHEY; CDR2 reads SMNVEV (reference sequence). Here the CDR3 DNA reads TGTGCCAGCAGTTTACGGCAGGGGGCTTTTTACGAGCAGTACTTC. Translating gives CASSLRQGAFYEQYF.

The rearrangement joins TRBV15 to TRBJ1-1, with TRBD1 matching over 7 bases. This CDR3 has 15 residues. The V and J ends lost 1 base and 9 bases, in that order; junction bases with no gene match: 11. Looked up from germline, CDR1 is LNHNV and CDR2 is YYDKDF (reference sequence). The CDR3: CATSRVSRGPGKAFF. The CDR3 nucleotides read TGTGCCACCAGCAGAGTCTCAAGGGGGCCTGGTAAAGCTTTCTTT.

V and J are TRBV27 and TRBJ2-1, with 8 bases lining up with TRBD1. The V segment lost 3 bases and the J segment 6 bases; nucleotides outside the gene matches: 1. Germline CDR1 reads MNHEY; CDR2 reads SMNVEV (reference sequence). The CDR3 has 13 amino acids. The CDR3 nucleotides read TGTGCCAGCAGTTTTGGACAGGGCAATGAGCAGTTCTTC. Translating gives CASSFGQGNEQFF.

The chain recombines TRBV5-4 with TRBJ1-5; 8 nucleotides match TRBD1. Germline CDR1 and CDR2: SGHNT and YYREEE (reference sequence). The trim removed 5 bases at V and 7 bases at J, leaving 5 bases unmatched. The CDR3 extends over 13 amino acids. CDR3 region: CASSFDRGQPQHF. CDR3 nucleotide sequence: TGTGCCAGCAGTTTCGACAGGGGACAGCCCCAGCATTTT.

V usage is TRBV29-1 and J usage is TRBJ2-7; D may be TRBD2 (5 bases). The V gene lost 6 bases and the J gene lost 5 bases, with 17 bases spanning the gap. Germline CDR1 and CDR2: SQVTM and ANQGSEA. This CDR3 spans 13 amino acids. DNA of the CDR3: TGCAGCGTGGGTGACTATCGCGGCGACGAGCAGTACTTC. Translated, it gives CSVGDYRGDEQYF.

This rearrangement joins TRBV9 to TRBJ1-1; no clear D. The CDR3 spans 13 residues. Germline CDR1 and CDR2: SGDLS and YYNGEE. V dropped 2 bases and J dropped 0 bases, with 5 bases sitting between them. The CDR3 DNA is TGTGCCAGCAGCGTCCAGCTGAACACTGAAGCTTTCTTT. Encoded protein: CASSVQLNTEAFF.

This chain joins TRBV10-1 and TRBJ2-1, with a possible D match to TRBD1 (5 bases). This CDR3 has 16 residues. V gave up 2 bases and J gave up 8 bases, with 19 bases separating them. Germline CDR1 reads WNHNN; CDR2 reads SYGVQD (reference sequence). Written as DNA, the CDR3 is TGCGCCAGCAGTGAGCAGGACATCCTATTCGAGGATGAGCAGTTCTTC. Translation gives CASSEQDILFEDEQFF.

The chain recombines TRBV5-1 with TRBJ1-2, with 7 bases aligning to TRBD1. There are 15 residues in the CDR3. Germline V gives CDR1 SGHRS, CDR2 YFSETQ. V was pared by 3 bases and J by 8 bases, with 13 bases of the junction left unmatched. The CDR3 nucleotides are TGCGCCAGCAGCTCCCCGACAGGGATCTATGAAGGCTACACCTTC. Amino acids: CASSSPTGIYEGYTF. Full variable domain (remainder filled in from reference TRBV5-1 and TRBJ1-2): KAGVTQTPRYLIKTRGQQVTLSCSPISGHRSVSWYQQTPGQGLQFLFEYFSETQRNKGNFPGRFSGRQFSNSRSEMNVSTLELGDSALYLCASSSPTGIYEGYTFGSGTRLTVV.

The chain carries TRBV10-2 and TRBJ1-3; D is possibly TRBD1 (5 bases). V lost 4 bases and J 3 bases, leaving 16 bases between the germline ends. Germline V gene sequence: CDR1 WSHSY, CDR2 SAAADI. The CDR3 runs to 16 residues. The CDR3 DNA sequence: TGCGCCAGCAGTGCGACCGGGGCACACGGTGGAAACACCATATATTTT. It specifies CASSATGAHGGNTIYF.

The chain employs TRBV5-1 and TRBJ2-5; no definite D call. Per germline, CDR1 SGHRS and CDR2 YFSETQ. The V end lost 0 bases, the J end lost 8 bases, and 17 bases lay between the germline ends. This CDR3 has 15 residues. Here the CDR3 DNA reads TGCGCCAGCAGCTTGGACATTCCCCTCCTTGGAACCCAGTACTTC. Amino acids: CASSLDIPLLGTQYF.

The chain joins TRBV6-1 to TRBJ2-7, with 11 bases identical to TRBD1. Trimming at V came to 5 bases and at J to 4 bases, leaving 4 bases not matched to a gene. This CDR3 contains 14 residues. Germline V gives CDR1 MNHNS, CDR2 SASEGT. CDR3 protein: CASSRDRGVYEQYF. The CDR3 coding sequence is TGTGCCAGCAGTCGGGACAGGGGGGTTTACGAGCAGTACTTC.

The V call is TRBV11-3, the J call TRBJ1-1, with a weak D call TRBD1 (6 bases). The ends were cut back, 4 bases at V and 5 bases at J, with 14 bases in the middle. CDR3 size: 14 residues. Germline V lookup: CDR1 SGHNT, CDR2 YENEEA. This CDR3 reads CASSSGDVETEAFF. The CDR3 DNA reads TGTGCCAGCAGCTCAGGGGATGTAGAGACTGAAGCTTTCTTT.

This chain connects TRBV27 to TRBJ1-1, with D possibly TRBD1 on 6 matching bases. CDR3 length equals 13 residues. V was shortened by 5 bases and J by 6 bases, with 13 bases between the two germline ends. Looked up from germline, CDR1 is MNHEY and CDR2 is SMNVEV (reference sequence). The CDR3 spells CASSIRGGSEAFF. CDR3 coding DNA: TGTGCCAGCAGTATAAGGGGGGGGTCTGAAGCTTTCTTT.

V usage is TRBV7-3 and J usage is TRBJ2-7; 8 bases agree with TRBD1. The CDR3 loop spans 14 amino acids. V was clipped by 5 bases and J by 7 bases; unmatched bases: 10. Germline loops: CDR1 SGHTA, CDR2 FQGTGA. The CDR3 loop is CASSLTGASWEQYF. CDR3 DNA: TGTGCCAGCAGCCTGACAGGGGCCTCTTGGGAGCAGTACTTC.

The rearrangement joins TRBV7-6 to TRBJ1-4; D remains ambiguous. Germline CDR1 SGHVS, CDR2 FNYEAQ. Trimming removed 4 bases at V and 0 bases at J, with 12 bases between. The CDR3 contains 16 residues. The CDR3 DNA is TGTGCCAGCAGCTCTTTGAACGCAGCAACTAATGAAAAACTGTTTTTT. This codes for CASSSLNAATNEKLFF.

The chain recombines TRBV25-1 with TRBJ1-2; TRBD1 is a possible D gene (6 bases). This CDR3 contains 14 residues. Germline V CDR1 and CDR2: MGHDK, SYGVNS. The ends were cut back, 5 bases at V and 7 bases at J, with 17 bases in the middle. CDR3 bases: TGTGCCAGCAGTAAAGGGCAGGGGAGCGGTGGCTACACCTTC. It translates to CASSKGQGSGGYTF.

The chain's CDR3 is CASSSQGGSTEAFF. CDR3 bases: TGCGCCAGCAGCTCCCAGGGAGGGAGCACTGAAGCTTTCTTT. The J gene is TRBJ1-1, the V gene TRBV5-1; D perhaps matches TRBD1 (5 bases). V gave up 3 bases and J gave up 4 bases, with 13 bases separating them. The CDR3 has 14 amino acids. Germline V gene sequence: CDR1 SGHRS, CDR2 YFSETQ.

The CDR3 sequence is CASSLRTSGKQETQYF. CDR3 nucleotide sequence: TGCGCCAGCAGCTTGCGGACTAGCGGGAAGCAAGAGACCCAGTACTTC. The chain joins TRBV5-1 to TRBJ2-5, with 12 bases lining up with TRBD2. The V segment lost 1 base and the J segment 2 bases; nucleotides outside the gene matches: 3. The CDR3 loop spans 16 amino acids. The V gene's germline CDR1 is SGHRS and CDR2 YFSETQ.